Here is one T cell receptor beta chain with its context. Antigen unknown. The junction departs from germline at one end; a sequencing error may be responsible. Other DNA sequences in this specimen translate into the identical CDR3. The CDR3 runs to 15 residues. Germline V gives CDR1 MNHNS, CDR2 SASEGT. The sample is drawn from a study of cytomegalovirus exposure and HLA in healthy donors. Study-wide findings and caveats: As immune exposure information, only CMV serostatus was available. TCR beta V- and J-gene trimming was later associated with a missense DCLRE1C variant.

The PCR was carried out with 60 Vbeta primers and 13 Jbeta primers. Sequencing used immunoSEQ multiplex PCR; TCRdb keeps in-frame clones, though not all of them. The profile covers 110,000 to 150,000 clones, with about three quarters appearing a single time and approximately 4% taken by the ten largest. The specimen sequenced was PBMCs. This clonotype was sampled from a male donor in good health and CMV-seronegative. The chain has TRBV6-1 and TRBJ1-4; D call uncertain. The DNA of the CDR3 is TGTGCCAGCAGTGAATCACCCGATTCAAAGCAAAAATTGTTTTTT. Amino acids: CASSESPDSKQKLFF.